This T cell receptor beta chain was recovered during a study of blood T cell repertoires in COVID-19. Study information: Acute-phase and convalescent COVID-19 samples originated in the United States, Italy and Spain.

In the authors' workflow: Reference gene primer amplification gave estimated nucleated cell counts. Only in-frame clones appear in the TCRdb table, and some are missing; sequencing was by immunoSEQ multiplex PCR. The V and J calls and clone size were taken over from that table, and D and trimming were inferred from the DNA. The data hold hundreds of thousands of clones, with approximately 88% observed a single time. The study recruited people aged about 18 to 90 years across roughly 23 US areas. Participants' own reports of clinical history determined their cohort assignment. The CDR3 contains 15 residues. Per the germline V gene, CDR1 is SGHTA and CDR2 is FQGNSA. The V gene end was trimmed by 5 bases and the J gene end by 5 bases; junction bases not matched to a gene: 10.

Specimen: PBMCs or T cells enriched from blood (not recorded which). This receptor was taken from a woman aged 18-30 years who had recovered from COVID-19. The V call is TRBV7-2, the J call TRBJ1-1; 8 nucleotides agree with TRBD1. The CDR3 loop is CASSPQTGEFTEAFF. Written as DNA, the CDR3 is TGTGCCAGCAGCCCTCAGACAGGGGAGTTTACTGAAGCTTTCTTT.